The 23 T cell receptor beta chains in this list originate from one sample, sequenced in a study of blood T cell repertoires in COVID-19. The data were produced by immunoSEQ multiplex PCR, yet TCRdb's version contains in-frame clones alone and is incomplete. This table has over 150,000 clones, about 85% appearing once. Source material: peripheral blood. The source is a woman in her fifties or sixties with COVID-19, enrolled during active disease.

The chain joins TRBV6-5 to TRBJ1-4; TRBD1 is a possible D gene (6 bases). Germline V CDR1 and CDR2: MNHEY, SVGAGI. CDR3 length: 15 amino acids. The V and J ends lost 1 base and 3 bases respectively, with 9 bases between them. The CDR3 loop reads CASSYLYRANEKLFF. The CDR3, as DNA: TGTGCCAGCAGTTACTTGTACAGGGCTAATGAAAAACTGTTTTTT.

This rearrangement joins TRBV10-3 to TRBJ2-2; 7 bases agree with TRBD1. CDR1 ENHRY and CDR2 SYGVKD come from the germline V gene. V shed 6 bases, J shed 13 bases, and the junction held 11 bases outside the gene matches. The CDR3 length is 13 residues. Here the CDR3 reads CAIRQTGESGLFF. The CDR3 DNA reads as TGTGCCATCAGGCAAACAGGGGAGAGCGGGCTGTTTTTT.

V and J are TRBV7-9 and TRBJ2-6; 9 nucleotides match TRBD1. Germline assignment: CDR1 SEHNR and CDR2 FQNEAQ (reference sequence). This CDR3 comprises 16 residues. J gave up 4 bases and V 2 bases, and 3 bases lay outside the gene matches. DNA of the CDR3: TGTGCCAGCAGCTTACGGACAGGGGTAGGGGCCAACGTCCTGACTTTC. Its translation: CASSLRTGVGANVLTF.

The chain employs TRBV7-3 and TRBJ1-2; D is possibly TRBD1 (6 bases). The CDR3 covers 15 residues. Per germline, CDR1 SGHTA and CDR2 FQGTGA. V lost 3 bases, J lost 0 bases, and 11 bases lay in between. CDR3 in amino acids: CASSFGTGPNYGYTF. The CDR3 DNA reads TGTGCCAGCAGCTTCGGTACAGGGCCTAACTATGGCTACACCTTC. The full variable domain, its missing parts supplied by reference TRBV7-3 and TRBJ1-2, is GAGVSQTPSNKVTEKGKYVELRCDPISGHTALYWYRQSLGQGPEFLIYFQGTGAADDSGLPNDRFFAVRPEGSVSTLKIQRTERGDSAVYLCASSFGTGPNYGYTFGSGTRLTVV.

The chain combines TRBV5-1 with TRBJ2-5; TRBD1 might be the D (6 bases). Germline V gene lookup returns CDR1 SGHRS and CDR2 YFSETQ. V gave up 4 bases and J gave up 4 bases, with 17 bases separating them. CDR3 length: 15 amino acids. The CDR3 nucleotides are TGCGCCAGCAGCGCTACAGGGACCGGTGGAGAGACCCAGTACTTC. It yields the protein CASSATGTGGETQYF.

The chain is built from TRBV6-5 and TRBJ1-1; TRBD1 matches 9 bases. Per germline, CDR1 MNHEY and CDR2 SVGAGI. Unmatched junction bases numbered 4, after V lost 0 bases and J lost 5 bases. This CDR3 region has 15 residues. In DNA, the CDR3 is TGTGCCAGCAGTTACTCGGGACAGGGTTGGACTGAAGCTTTCTTT. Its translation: CASSYSGQGWTEAFF.

The CDR3 protein is CASRSYMGGPQHF. The DNA of the CDR3 is TGTGCCAGCAGATCCTACATGGGGGGGCCCCAGCATTTT. The V gene is TRBV2, the J gene TRBJ1-5; weak D call: TRBD1 (5 bases). V was pared by 6 bases and J by 9 bases, with 15 bases between. CDR1 SNHLY and CDR2 FYNNEI come from the germline V gene. The CDR3 runs to 13 residues.

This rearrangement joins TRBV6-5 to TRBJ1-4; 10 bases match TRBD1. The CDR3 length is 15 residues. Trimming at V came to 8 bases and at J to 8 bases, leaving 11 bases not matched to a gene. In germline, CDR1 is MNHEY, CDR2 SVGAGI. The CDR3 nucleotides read TGTGCCAGCCGACTCCCAGGGACAGGGGTGGAAAAACTGTTTTTT. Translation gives CASRLPGTGVEKLFF.

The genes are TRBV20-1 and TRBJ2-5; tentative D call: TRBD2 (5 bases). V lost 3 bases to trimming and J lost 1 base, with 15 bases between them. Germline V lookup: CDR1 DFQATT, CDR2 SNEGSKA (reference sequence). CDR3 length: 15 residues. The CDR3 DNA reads TGCAGTGCTAGTCCCCTAGCTCACCGCCAAGAGACCCAGTACTTC. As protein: CSASPLAHRQETQYF.

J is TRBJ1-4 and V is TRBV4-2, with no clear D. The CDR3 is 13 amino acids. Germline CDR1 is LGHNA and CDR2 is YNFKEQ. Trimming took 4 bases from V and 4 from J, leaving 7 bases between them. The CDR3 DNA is TGTGCCAGCAGCCCGGGATATAATGAAAAACTGTTTTTT. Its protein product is CASSPGYNEKLFF.

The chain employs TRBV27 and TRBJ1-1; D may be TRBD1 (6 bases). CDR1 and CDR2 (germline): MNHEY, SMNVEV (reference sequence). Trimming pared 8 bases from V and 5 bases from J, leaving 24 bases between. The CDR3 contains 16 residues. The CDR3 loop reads CASGLGGRSNRTEAFF. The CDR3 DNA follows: TGTGCCAGCGGACTAGGGGGTAGGTCGAATAGGACTGAAGCTTTCTTT.

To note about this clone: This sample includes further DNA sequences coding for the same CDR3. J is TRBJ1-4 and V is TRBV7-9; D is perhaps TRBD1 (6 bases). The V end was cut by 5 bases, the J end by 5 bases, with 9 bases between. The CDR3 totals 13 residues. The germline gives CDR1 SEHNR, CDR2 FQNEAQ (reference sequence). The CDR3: CASSPGQNEKLFF. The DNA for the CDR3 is TGTGCCAGCAGCCCCGGACAGAATGAAAAACTGTTTTTT.

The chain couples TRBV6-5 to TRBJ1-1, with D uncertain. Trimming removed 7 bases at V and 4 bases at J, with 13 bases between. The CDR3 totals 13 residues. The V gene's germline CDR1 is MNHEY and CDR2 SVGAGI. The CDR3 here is CASIKTRGTEAFF. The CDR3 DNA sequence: TGTGCCAGCATCAAAACCCGGGGCACTGAAGCTTTCTTT.

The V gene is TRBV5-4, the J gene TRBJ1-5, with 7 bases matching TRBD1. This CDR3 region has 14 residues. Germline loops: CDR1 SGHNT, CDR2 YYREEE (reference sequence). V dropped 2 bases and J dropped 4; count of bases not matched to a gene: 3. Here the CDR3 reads CASSLQGRNQPQHF. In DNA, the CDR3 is TGTGCCAGCAGCTTACAGGGGAGGAATCAGCCCCAGCATTTT.

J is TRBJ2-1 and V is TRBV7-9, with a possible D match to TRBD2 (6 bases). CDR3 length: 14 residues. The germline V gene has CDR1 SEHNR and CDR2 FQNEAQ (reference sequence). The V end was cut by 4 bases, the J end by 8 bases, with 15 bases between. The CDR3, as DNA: TGTGCCAGCAGCTCCATCGGCGGGATTGATGAGCAGTTCTTC. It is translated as CASSSIGGIDEQFF.

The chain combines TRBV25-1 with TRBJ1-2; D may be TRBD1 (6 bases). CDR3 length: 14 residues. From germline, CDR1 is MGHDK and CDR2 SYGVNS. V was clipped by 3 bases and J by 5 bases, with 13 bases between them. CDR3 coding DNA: TGTGCCAGCAGTGAGCTCAAACAGGGTTATGGCTACACCTTC. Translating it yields CASSELKQGYGYTF.

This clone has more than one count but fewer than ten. The CDR3 here is CASSPGLYGYTF. Written as DNA, the CDR3 is TGTGCCAGCAGCCCGGGACTCTATGGCTACACCTTC. The gene calls are TRBV5-6 and TRBJ1-2, with D perhaps TRBD1 (5 bases). The germline gives CDR1 SGHDT, CDR2 YYEEEE. CDR3 length equals 12 residues. Between the trimmed V and J ends, which lost 4 bases and 4 bases, there was a span of 8 bases.

Written as DNA, the CDR3 is TGTGCCAGCAGTGATGGGCCCTATGGCTACACCTTC. Translation gives CASSDGPYGYTF. The chain combines TRBV6-1 with TRBJ1-2; no clear D gene. The V end lost 3 bases, the J end lost 4 bases, and 6 bases lay between the germline ends. The germline V gene encodes CDR1 MNHNS and CDR2 SASEGT. The CDR3 is 12 residues long.

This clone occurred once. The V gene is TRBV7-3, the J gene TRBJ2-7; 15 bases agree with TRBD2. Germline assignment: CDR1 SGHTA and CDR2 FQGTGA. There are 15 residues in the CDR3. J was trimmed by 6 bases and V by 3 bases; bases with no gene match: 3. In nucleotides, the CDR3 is TGTGCCAGCAGCTTGGGACTAGCGGGAGGAGTCGAGCAGTACTTC. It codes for CASSLGLAGGVEQYF.

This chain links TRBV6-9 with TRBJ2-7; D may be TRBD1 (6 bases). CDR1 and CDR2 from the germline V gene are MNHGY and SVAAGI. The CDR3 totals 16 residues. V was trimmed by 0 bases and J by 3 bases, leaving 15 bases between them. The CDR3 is CASSYSGAGRLYEQYV. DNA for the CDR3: TGTGCCAGCAGTTATTCGGGGGCAGGGAGACTCTACGAGCAGTACGTC.

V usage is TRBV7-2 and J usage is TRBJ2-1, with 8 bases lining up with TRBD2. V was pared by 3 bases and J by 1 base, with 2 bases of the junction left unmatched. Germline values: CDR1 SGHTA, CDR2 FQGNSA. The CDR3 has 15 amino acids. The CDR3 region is CASSFTSGSYNEQFF. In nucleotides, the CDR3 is TGTGCCAGCAGCTTTACTAGCGGATCCTACAATGAGCAGTTCTTC. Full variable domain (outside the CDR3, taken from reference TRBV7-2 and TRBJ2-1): GAGVSQSPSNKVTEKGKDVELRCDPISGHTALYWYRQSLGQGLEFLIYFQGNSAPDKSGLPSDRFSAERTGGSVSTLTIQRTQQEDSAVYLCASSFTSGSYNEQFFGPGTRLTVL.

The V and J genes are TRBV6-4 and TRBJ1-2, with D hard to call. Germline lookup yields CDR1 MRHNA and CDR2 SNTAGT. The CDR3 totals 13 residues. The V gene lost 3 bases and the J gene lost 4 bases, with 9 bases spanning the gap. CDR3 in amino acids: CASSEGATYGYTF. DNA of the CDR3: TGTGCCAGCAGTGAGGGCGCAACCTATGGCTACACCTTC.

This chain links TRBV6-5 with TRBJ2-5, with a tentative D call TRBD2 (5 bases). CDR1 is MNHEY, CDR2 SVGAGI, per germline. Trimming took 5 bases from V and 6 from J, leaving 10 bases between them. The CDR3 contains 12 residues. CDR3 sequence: CASSRTGKTQYF. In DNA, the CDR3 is TGTGCCAGCAGTAGGACCGGGAAGACCCAGTACTTC.